This T cell receptor beta chain appears in the sequencing data of a study of blood T cells in healthy people across ages (dated by TCRdb to between 2014 and 2016). Broadly, across the study: Template switching captured roughly one uniquely barcoded TCR beta cDNA molecule per two T cells in model experiments. Donors of different ages were randomly distributed across sequencing lanes to avoid experimental bias. Age-related changes in TCR beta repertoire diversity were measured in the study by deep sequencing normalized with unique cDNA molecular identifiers. For two donors (one aged 18 to 30 and one aged 80 or older), the study analyzed two additional independent replicas of 1 million unique cDNA reads from the same blood draw. Donors were grouped into four age groups: young (average roughly 15 years), middle-aged (39), aged (around 56) and long-lived (approximately 81).

Library preparation used 5' RACE. The second PCR ran for roughly 6 to 11 cycles and used a J-beta primer mix along with a sample-barcoded 5' primer. A template-switch 5' adaptor carrying 12 random nucleotides introduced a unique molecular identifier onto each TCR beta cDNA molecule. Each sample yielded at least 2.5 million CDR3-containing paired-end reads. All of the RNA was converted into first-strand cDNA using the Mint cDNA synthesis kit, with a TRBC-specific oligonucleotide serving as the primer. After uracil-DNA glycosylase treatment, a first 18-cycle PCR used universal primers M1SS and BC2_uni_R on all cDNA. From the authors' description of their analysis: For normalization, 1 million high-quality reads, each with a distinct molecular identifier, were randomly selected from each sample. Reads with shared molecular identifiers were discarded instead of being binned into consensus sequences. MiTCR, set to a Q25 quality threshold and the strictest error-elimination algorithm, was used for CDR3 identification, clonotype clustering and error correction. Lower-bound total TCR beta diversity was estimated with a nonparametric unseen species model using Euler transformation. TCRdb reran the public reads through fastp at Q25 and MiXCR, keeping productive beta chains. A single entry per CDR3 protein holds the most common genes and DNA from its merged rows. V and J calls and clone size were set by TCRdb, not the authors. The table for this sample lists 1,800,000 or so distinct CDR3 sequences; approximately 40% of them were counted only once. The top ten constitute under 30% of the sample.

Study-level results and caveats: Observed TCR beta diversity per million T cells fell roughly linearly with age, and a significant reduction was already apparent by age around 40. Compared with the aged group, more naive CD4+ T cells, fewer expanded clones and increased TCR diversity were shown by the long-lived group, suggesting age selection. Donor CMV infection status was unknown, potentially confounding age-related changes in expanded clonotypes. Observed TCR beta diversity correlated strongly with the percentage of naive T cells measured by flow cytometry. Estimates of total diversity based on one million sequenced T cells were considered lower bounds and underestimates. Because profiling used bulk unsorted PBMCs, naive and antigen-experienced compartments could not be compared conclusively.

Systemically healthy Caucasian individuals from Russia, about 38 in total and aged about 6 to 100 years, were included as donors. Each donor gave about 9.2 milliliters of peripheral blood, drawn into EDTA-treated Vacutainer tubes. PBMCs were isolated by Ficoll-Paque density-gradient centrifugation, with at least 7 million obtained per sample. Trizol reagent was used to extract total RNA from the PBMCs, yielding at least 5.5 micrograms per sample. Naive CD45RAhigh/CD27high T cell percentages were measured by flow cytometry on a PBMC aliquot from every donor. As encoded in the germline V gene, CDR1 is SGHRS while CDR2 is YFSETQ. Measured from the cysteine to the phenylalanine, the CDR3 is 15 residues long. The kept DNA is CDR3 alone, 45 bases in frame from the first base. This clonotype was found a few times. Its antigen remains unidentified. The junction does not match germline at one end; this may be a read error.

The source is a human donor in good health. The sample was blood. The sequence links TRBV5-1 to TRBJ2-2; TRBD1 is a possible D gene, resting on 6 matching bases. The CDR3 has the sequence CASSLGQPNTGELFF. In nucleotides, the sequence is TGTGCCAGCAGCCTTGGACAGCCGAACACCGGGGAGCTGTTTTTT.